This passage covers 3 T cell receptor beta chains from one sample sequenced in a study of blood T cell repertoires in COVID-19. Sequencing used immunoSEQ multiplex PCR; TCRdb keeps in-frame clones, though not all of them. Among 90,000 to 140,000 clones, about 85% were seen once, and the ten largest hold around 4.1%. The sequenced sample was peripheral blood. Receptors originate from a man aged 45 to 65 with acute or convalescent COVID-19.

The rearrangement links TRBV5-1 to TRBJ1-1; TRBD1 agrees at 9 bases. V was clipped by 1 base and J by 4 bases; unmatched bases: 8. CDR1 is SGHRS, CDR2 YFSETQ, per germline. The CDR3 consists of 16 residues. The CDR3 DNA is TGCGCCAGCAGCTTGCTCCAACAGGGGGCAGGCACTGAAGCTTTCTTT. Translated: CASSLLQQGAGTEAFF.

The chain employs TRBV24-1 and TRBJ2-5; TRBD1 matches 10 bases. The V and J ends lost 3 bases and 7 bases, in that order; junction bases with no gene match: 13. The CDR3 loop spans 17 amino acids. CDR1 KGHDR and CDR2 SFDVKD come from the germline V gene. CDR3 sequence: CATSDAGTGEGWATQYF. The DNA of the CDR3 is TGTGCCACCAGTGATGCGGGGACAGGGGAAGGTTGGGCGACCCAGTACTTC.

CDR3 nucleotides: TGTGCCAGCAGCCCCCCCTGGCGGGGGGGTCAGGATGAGCAGTTCTTC. Amino acid sequence: CASSPPWRGGQDEQFF. The rearrangement joins TRBV13 to TRBJ2-1; 9 bases map to TRBD2. V was clipped by 5 bases and J by 8 bases; unmatched bases: 13. In germline, CDR1 is PRHDT, CDR2 FYEKMQ (reference sequence). This CDR3 spans 16 amino acids.